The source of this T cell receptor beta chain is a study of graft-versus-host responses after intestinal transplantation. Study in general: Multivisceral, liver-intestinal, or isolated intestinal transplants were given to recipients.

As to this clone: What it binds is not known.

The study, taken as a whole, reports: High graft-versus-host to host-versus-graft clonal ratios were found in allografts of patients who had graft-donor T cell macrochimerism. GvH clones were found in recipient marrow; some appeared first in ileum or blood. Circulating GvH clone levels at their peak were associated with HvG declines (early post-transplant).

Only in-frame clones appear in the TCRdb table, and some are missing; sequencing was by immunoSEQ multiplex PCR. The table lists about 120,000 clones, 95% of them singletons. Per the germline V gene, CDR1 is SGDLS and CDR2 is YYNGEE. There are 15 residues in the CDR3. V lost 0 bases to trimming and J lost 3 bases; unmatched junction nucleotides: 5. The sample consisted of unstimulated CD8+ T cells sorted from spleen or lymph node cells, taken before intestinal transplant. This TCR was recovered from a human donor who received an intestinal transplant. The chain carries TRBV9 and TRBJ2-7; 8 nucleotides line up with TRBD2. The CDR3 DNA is TGTGCCAGCAGCGTAGGGGGACTAGTGGTCTACGAGCAGTACTTC. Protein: CASSVGGLVVYEQYF.